The 30 T cell receptor beta chains given below trace back to one sample, sequenced in a study of blood T cell repertoires in COVID-19. The method was immunoSEQ multiplex PCR; TCRdb's version includes in-frame clones alone and lacks a portion of them. The sample lists about 54,000 clones; more than 75% were seen once. The sequencing sample was made of peripheral blood. Every receptor here comes from a man between 50 and 59 years old with active COVID-19.

The chain employs TRBV19 and TRBJ2-5; no firm D call. CDR1 and CDR2 from the germline V gene are LNHDA and SQIVND (reference sequence). Trimming removed 5 bases from V and 0 bases from J, with 7 bases in between. There are 13 residues in the CDR3. The CDR3 DNA reads as TGTGCCAGTAGTTGGGCTAACCAAGAGACCCAGTACTTC. It is translated as CASSWANQETQYF.

This chain uses TRBV24-1 with TRBJ2-5; 8 nucleotides match TRBD1. Germline V gene data show CDR1 as KGHDR and CDR2 as SFDVKD. The CDR3 is 13 amino acids. J lost 5 bases, V lost 7 bases, and 5 bases had no gene match. Written as DNA, the CDR3 is TGTGCCACCAGCGGGACAGGCTTGGAGACCCAGTACTTC. It encodes CATSGTGLETQYF.

V usage is TRBV4-2 and J usage is TRBJ2-7; 13 bases are a match to TRBD2. CDR3 length: 14 residues. CDR1 LGHNA and CDR2 YNFKEQ come from the germline V gene. The V gene end was trimmed by 4 bases and the J gene end by 4 bases; junction bases not matched to a gene: 1. Here the CDR3 DNA reads TGTGCCAGCAGCCCGGGACTAGCGGGGTACGAGCAGTACTTC. Translation gives CASSPGLAGYEQYF.

The chain combines TRBV27 with TRBJ1-2, with 9 nucleotides matching TRBD1. The ends lost 0 bases at V and 8 bases at J; junction bases unmatched: 16. Germline V gene data show CDR1 as MNHEY and CDR2 as SMNVEV (reference sequence). The CDR3 totals 18 residues. The CDR3 bases are TGTGCCAGCAGTTTATCGTGGGACAGGGCCACCTCAAATGGGGGCTACACCTTC. It codes for CASSLSWDRATSNGGYTF.

Notes on this clone: An end of the junction does not agree with germline; a read error may underlie this. The chain carries TRBV11-2 and TRBJ1-2; 12 nucleotides align to TRBD1. Germline V gives CDR1 SGHAT, CDR2 FQNNGV. The CDR3 loop spans 13 amino acids. The CDR3, as DNA: TGTGCCAGCAGCTCGATACGGGACAGGGGGCGCGCCTTC. Its protein product is CASSSIRDRGRAF.

This rearrangement joins TRBV11-3 to TRBJ2-7; D is perhaps TRBD1 (6 bases). The ends were cut back, 5 bases at V and 6 bases at J, with 17 bases in the middle. Germline V gene data show CDR1 as SGHNT and CDR2 as YENEEA. This CDR3 has 14 residues. The CDR3 DNA reads TGTGCCAGCAGCACCCGACAGGATTCGGCCGAGCAGTACTTC. This encodes CASSTRQDSAEQYF.

This clone occurred a few times. The chain has TRBV7-9 and TRBJ1-2; 7 bases agree with TRBD1. The CDR3 is 15 amino acids. V lost 4 bases and J lost 4; bases outside the gene matches: 9. The germline CDR1 and CDR2 sequences are SEHNR and FQNEAQ (reference sequence). The CDR3 sequence: CASSSPGQEIYGYTF. The CDR3 nucleotides read TGTGCCAGCAGCTCACCCGGACAGGAAATCTATGGCTACACCTTC.

This clone was seen only a few times. The J gene is TRBJ1-5, the V gene TRBV6-5; D ambiguous. Germline values: CDR1 MNHEY, CDR2 SVGAGI. The CDR3 runs 15 residues. V lost 0 bases and J lost 2, with 8 bases in between. CDR3 bases: TGTGCCAGCAGTTACTCGCAAGGAGGCAATCAGCCCCAGCATTTT. This sequence encodes CASSYSQGGNQPQHF.

The rearrangement uses TRBV5-1 and TRBJ1-5; 9 bases fit TRBD1. The CDR3 loop spans 17 amino acids. Germline CDR1 reads SGHRS; CDR2 reads YFSETQ. V was pared by 5 bases and J by 2 bases, with 11 bases of the junction left unmatched. The CDR3 bases are TGCGCCAGCAGAGTACAGGGGGCTCGGAGGGGCAATCAGCCCCAGCATTTT. Its protein product is CASRVQGARRGNQPQHF.

Comment on this clone: The sample contains more than one DNA sequence encoding this CDR3. This chain joins TRBV27 and TRBJ1-2; TRBD1 matches 9 bases. Germline-derived CDR1 and CDR2 are MNHEY and SMNVEV (reference sequence). Losses at the gene ends were 5 bases for V and 7 bases for J; bases not matched to a gene: 2. The CDR3 extends over 12 amino acids. The CDR3: CASSLTGGGYTF. CDR3 sequence (DNA): TGTGCCAGCAGTCTGACAGGGGGTGGCTACACCTTC.

V usage is TRBV19 and J usage is TRBJ2-1; 7 nucleotides agree with TRBD2. Looked up from germline, CDR1 is LNHDA and CDR2 is SQIVND (reference sequence). V was pared by 5 bases and J by 8 bases, with 12 bases of the junction left unmatched. The CDR3 is made up of 15 amino acids. The CDR3 protein is CASSPFGAGAYEQFF. As DNA, the CDR3 is TGTGCCAGTAGTCCCTTCGGGGCGGGAGCGTATGAGCAGTTCTTC.

This clone was detected only once. The chain combines TRBV4-2 with TRBJ2-1; 11 bases fit TRBD2. The CDR3 is made up of 17 amino acids. V lost 0 bases, J lost 6 bases, and 7 bases stayed unmatched. Germline CDR1 LGHNA, CDR2 YNFKEQ. CDR3 coding DNA: TGTGCCAGCAGCCAAGAACCCCTAGCGGGGGGCGGCAATGAGCAGTTCTTC. Protein product: CASSQEPLAGGGNEQFF.

The rearrangement joins TRBV19 to TRBJ1-1, with D uncertain. Per the germline V gene, CDR1 is LNHDA and CDR2 is SQIVND (reference sequence). The CDR3 has 14 amino acids. The germline V and J ends were trimmed by 7 bases and 3 bases, with 15 bases remaining between them. CDR3 sequence reads: CASTEWRLDTEAFF. The CDR3 DNA sequence: TGTGCCAGTACCGAATGGAGGTTGGACACTGAAGCTTTCTTT.

Comment on this clone: The junction does not match germline at one end; this may be a read error. The V gene is TRBV2, the J gene TRBJ2-7; a weak D match, TRBD1 (6 bases). This CDR3 contains 14 residues. CDR1 and CDR2 from the germline V gene are SNHLY and FYNNEI. CDR3 coding DNA: TGTGCCAGCAGTGAAGCGCTTGGTGGGGGCGCCGGACTCTTC. Residues: CASSEALGGGAGLF.

J is TRBJ1-5 and V is TRBV5-4; D is unresolved. The CDR3 consists of 12 residues. Germline loops: CDR1 SGHNT, CDR2 YYREEE (reference sequence). The germline V and J ends were trimmed by 1 base and 5 bases, with 4 bases remaining between them. CDR3 DNA sequence: TGTGCCAGCAGCTTGCCAGATCAGCCCCAGCATTTT. It translates to CASSLPDQPQHF.

The CDR3 protein is CASSLGGQMNTEAFF. The CDR3 DNA is TGTGCCAGCAGCTTAGGTGGGCAGATGAACACTGAAGCTTTCTTT. The V call is TRBV7-2, the J call TRBJ1-1; no clear D. This CDR3 is built from 15 residues. Per the germline V gene, CDR1 is SGHTA and CDR2 is FQGNSA. Trimming shortened V by 1 base and J by 0 bases, and 9 bases separated the two germline ends.

This chain uses TRBV5-1 with TRBJ2-5; D possibly corresponds to TRBD2 (6 bases). CDR1 and CDR2 (germline): SGHRS, YFSETQ. The CDR3 runs to 13 residues. V was shortened by 5 bases and J by 7 bases, with 15 bases between the two germline ends. CDR3 bases: TGCGCCAGCAGTGTAAGGGGAGGAGGGACCCAGTACTTC. Its protein product is CASSVRGGGTQYF.

In its sample, this clone is medium-sized (0.01 to 0.1%). The gene calls are TRBV6-5 and TRBJ1-1; D perhaps matches TRBD1 (5 bases). CDR1 is MNHEY and CDR2 is SVGAGI in the germline V gene. CDR3 size: 13 residues. V lost 6 bases to trimming and J lost 1 base, with 9 bases between them. Here the CDR3 reads CASSLTGNTEAFF. In nucleotides, the CDR3 is TGTGCCAGCAGCCTTACAGGGAACACTGAAGCTTTCTTT.

The chain joins TRBV4-2 to TRBJ1-1, with D possibly TRBD1 on 6 matching bases. The V and J ends lost 0 bases and 5 bases respectively, with 16 bases between them. CDR1 is LGHNA and CDR2 is YNFKEQ in the germline V gene. The CDR3 covers 16 residues. CDR3 protein: CASSQDGSRGRTEAFF. CDR3 sequence (DNA): TGTGCCAGCAGCCAAGATGGCAGCAGGGGAAGGACTGAAGCTTTCTTT.

The genes are TRBV19 and TRBJ2-7, with D perhaps matching TRBD2 (5 bases). The CDR3 extends over 14 amino acids. V lost 3 bases, J lost 5 bases, and 14 bases lay in between. Germline V gives CDR1 LNHDA, CDR2 SQIVND (reference sequence). The CDR3 DNA follows: TGTGCCAGTAGTATCCGGGGTGCCACGAACGAGCAGTACTTC. Encoded protein: CASSIRGATNEQYF.

The chain couples TRBV15 to TRBJ2-7; 9 bases match TRBD1. Germline trimming cut 3 bases from V and 5 bases from J; bases unmatched to any gene: 11. In germline, CDR1 is LNHNV, CDR2 YYDKDF (reference sequence). CDR3 size: 16 residues. The DNA for the CDR3 is TGTGCCACCAGCAGCTCCCCCGGGACAGGGACCAACGAGCAGTACTTC. It yields the protein CATSSSPGTGTNEQYF.

This clone came up once. This chain links TRBV24-1 with TRBJ2-5; TRBD1 aligns across 9 bases. CDR1 KGHDR and CDR2 SFDVKD come from the germline V gene. This CDR3 has 16 residues. The junction had 10 bases not matched to a gene; V was cut back by 4 bases and J by 5 bases. The CDR3 loop reads CATSDRGDREKETQYF. The CDR3 nucleotides are TGTGCCACCAGTGACCGAGGGGACAGGGAGAAGGAGACCCAGTACTTC.

The rearrangement links TRBV9 to TRBJ2-1, with D possibly being TRBD2 (6 bases). Germline assignment: CDR1 SGDLS and CDR2 YYNGEE. Trimming took off 0 bases at V and 0 bases at J, with 16 bases between the two ends. CDR3 length: 18 amino acids. CDR3: CASSVGVGDFSSYNEQFF. The CDR3 DNA sequence: TGTGCCAGCAGCGTAGGGGTTGGGGACTTTAGCTCCTACAATGAGCAGTTCTTC.

The chain is built from TRBV6-5 and TRBJ2-7; 8 bases are shared with TRBD1. V trimming: 8 bases; J trimming: 0 bases; junction bases outside the gene matches: 0. Per germline, CDR1 MNHEY and CDR2 SVGAGI. The CDR3 spans 12 residues. The CDR3 nucleotides are TGTGCCAGCGACAGGGGCTCCTACGAGCAGTACTTC. It specifies CASDRGSYEQYF.

The V call is TRBV5-1, the J call TRBJ2-5; D is possibly TRBD2 (5 bases). Trimming shortened V by 0 bases and J by 4 bases, and 10 bases separated the two germline ends. The CDR3 spans 14 residues. The germline V gene encodes CDR1 SGHRS and CDR2 YFSETQ. The CDR3 DNA is TGCGCCAGCAGCTTGGTTCTGGAGGCAGAGACCCAGTACTTC. This gives the protein CASSLVLEAETQYF.

This clone is classed as large. The chain links TRBV5-6 to TRBJ1-2; 10 bases map to TRBD1. Germline V gene lookup returns CDR1 SGHDT and CDR2 YYEEEE. The trim removed 0 bases at V and 7 bases at J, leaving 3 bases unmatched. The CDR3 has 14 residues. This CDR3 is CASSLGGQGGGYTF. DNA for the CDR3: TGTGCCAGCAGCTTGGGAGGACAGGGGGGTGGCTACACCTTC.

The genes are TRBV13 and TRBJ2-2; TRBD1 aligns across 8 bases. V shed 5 bases and J 4 bases; nucleotides not matched to a gene: 9. CDR3 size: 16 residues. CDR1 is PRHDT and CDR2 is FYEKMQ in the germline V gene (reference sequence). CDR3 bases: TGTGCCAGCAGCCTCAGACAGGGGAGAGGCACCGGGGAGCTGTTTTTT. It codes for CASSLRQGRGTGELFF.

As DNA, the CDR3 is TGTGCCAGCAGTTTATCCAGGGGAAACACCATATATTTT. Protein: CASSLSRGNTIYF. The J gene is TRBJ1-3, the V gene TRBV28; D remains unclear. Between the trimmed V and J ends, which lost 1 base and 4 bases, there was a span of 5 bases. Germline V gene lookup returns CDR1 MDHEN and CDR2 SYDVKM. The CDR3 is made up of 13 amino acids.

The chain links TRBV11-1 to TRBJ1-6; D ambiguous. The CDR3 extends over 15 amino acids. The germline gives CDR1 SGHAT, CDR2 FQDESV (reference sequence). The ends were cut back, 2 bases at V and 7 bases at J, with 12 bases in the middle. This chain's CDR3 is CASSLSGSRNSPLHF. CDR3 nucleotide sequence: TGTGCCAGCAGCTTATCTGGCAGTCGAAATTCACCCCTCCACTTT.

This clone was seen only a few times. V gene TRBV7-2 combines with J gene TRBJ1-6; the match to TRBD1 covers 8 bases. The J segment lost 5 bases and the V segment lost 0 bases, leaving 6 bases of the junction unmatched. This CDR3 region has 17 residues. CDR1 is SGHTA and CDR2 is FQGNSA in the germline V gene. The CDR3 protein is CASSLARTGRNNSPLHF. CDR3 nucleotide sequence: TGTGCCAGCAGCTTAGCCCGGACAGGGAGAAATAATTCACCCCTCCACTTT.